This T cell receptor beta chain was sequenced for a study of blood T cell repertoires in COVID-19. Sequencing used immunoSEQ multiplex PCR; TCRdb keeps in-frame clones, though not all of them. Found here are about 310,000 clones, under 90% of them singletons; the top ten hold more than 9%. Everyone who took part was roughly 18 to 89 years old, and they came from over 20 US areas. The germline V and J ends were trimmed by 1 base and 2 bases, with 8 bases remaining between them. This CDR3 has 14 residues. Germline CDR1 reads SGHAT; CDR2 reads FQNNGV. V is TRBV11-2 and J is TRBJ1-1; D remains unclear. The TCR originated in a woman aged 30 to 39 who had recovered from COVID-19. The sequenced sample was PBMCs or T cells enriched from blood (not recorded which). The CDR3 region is CASSLGLSNTEAFF. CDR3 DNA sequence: TGTGCCAGCAGCTTAGGACTGAGTAACACTGAAGCTTTCTTT.